These 18 T cell receptor beta chains originate from one sample sequenced in a study of blood T cell repertoires in COVID-19. Produced via immunoSEQ multiplex PCR; TCRdb's table is partial and in-frame only. The data show about 31,000 clones, with approximately 90% seen just once and around a sixth held by the top ten. Sequencing input: peripheral blood. All receptors derive from a man older than 75 with acute or convalescent COVID-19.

The chain links TRBV2 to TRBJ1-1; TRBD1 aligns across 7 bases. CDR1 is SNHLY and CDR2 is FYNNEI in the germline V gene. V dropped 10 bases and J dropped 1; count of bases not matched to a gene: 6. This CDR3 comprises 13 residues. For the CDR3, the DNA is TGTGCCACTACGACAGGGAGGAACACTGAAGCTTTCTTT. Encoded protein: CATTTGRNTEAFF.

The chain has TRBV5-5 and TRBJ1-5; D is possibly TRBD1 (6 bases). Trimming removed 6 bases from V and 8 bases from J, with 18 bases in between. CDR3 length: 14 amino acids. Germline CDR1 reads SGHKS; CDR2 reads YYEKEE (reference sequence). The CDR3 DNA is TGTGCCAGCAACAAAGGGGGGGGACGCGAGCCCCAGCATTTT. Amino acids: CASNKGGGREPQHF.

The CDR3 loop reads CASRHTTGGRNTEAFF. In DNA, the CDR3 is TGTGCCAGCAGACACACGACAGGGGGAAGGAACACTGAAGCTTTCTTT. The V and J genes are TRBV28 and TRBJ1-1; 9 nucleotides align to TRBD1. The CDR3 loop spans 16 amino acids. From germline, CDR1 is MDHEN and CDR2 SYDVKM. V lost 6 bases to trimming and J lost 1 base; unmatched junction nucleotides: 9.

The chain couples TRBV7-9 to TRBJ1-6; 8 bases align to TRBD1. CDR1 is SEHNR and CDR2 is FQNEAQ in the germline V gene (reference sequence). This CDR3 spans 15 amino acids. Trimming removed 5 bases from V and 7 bases from J; junction bases left unmatched: 7. CDR3 protein: CASSNRQGWNSPLHF. The DNA of the CDR3 is TGTGCCAGCAGCAACAGACAGGGGTGGAATTCACCCCTCCACTTT.

The rearrangement joins TRBV7-2 to TRBJ1-1; 8 bases map to TRBD1. This CDR3 has 14 residues. Trimming removed 5 bases from V and 0 bases from J; junction bases left unmatched: 2. Germline CDR1 is SGHTA and CDR2 is FQGNSA. CDR3 nucleotides: TGTGCCAGCAGCCACAGGGGGATGAACACTGAAGCTTTCTTT. It codes for CASSHRGMNTEAFF.

This chain links TRBV12-3 or TRBV12-4 with TRBJ1-2; D may be TRBD1 (6 bases). CDR3 size: 12 residues. Trimming stripped 6 bases from V and 5 bases from J, with 10 bases between. The CDR3 region has the DNA TGTGCCAGCAGCCCAGGGGATTATGGCTACACCTTC. Protein: CASSPGDYGYTF.

V is TRBV19 and J is TRBJ2-5; D is possibly TRBD2 (5 bases). Germline V gene sequence: CDR1 LNHDA, CDR2 SQIVND (reference sequence). Between the trimmed V and J ends, which lost 10 bases and 1 base, there was a span of 19 bases. The CDR3 is made up of 15 amino acids. The CDR3 reads CATAPGNRIQETQYF. In DNA form, the CDR3 reads TGTGCCACCGCACCCGGGAACAGAATCCAAGAGACCCAGTACTTC.

The chain links TRBV29-1 to TRBJ2-7, with a tentative D call TRBD2 (6 bases). In germline, CDR1 is SQVTM, CDR2 ANQGSEA. Trimming stripped 8 bases from V and 4 bases from J, with 18 bases between. This CDR3 has 13 residues. CDR3 region: CSTGTGGPYEQYF. The CDR3, as DNA: TGCAGCACCGGGACTGGGGGTCCGTACGAGCAGTACTTC.

The chain links TRBV2 to TRBJ1-2; 8 bases align to TRBD1. The germline gives CDR1 SNHLY, CDR2 FYNNEI. The CDR3 contains 13 residues. V shed 5 bases and J 4 bases; nucleotides not matched to a gene: 3. The CDR3 reads CASSTGQVYGYTF. In DNA, the CDR3 is TGTGCCAGCAGTACGGGACAGGTCTATGGCTACACCTTC. The variable domain in full, completed from reference TRBV2 and TRBJ1-2, reads EPEVTQTPSHQVTQMGQEVILRCVPISNHLYFYWYRQILGQKVEFLVSFYNNEISEKSEIFDDQFSVERPDGSNFTLKIRSTKLEDSAMYFCASSTGQVYGYTFGSGTRLTVV.

The chain carries TRBV5-1 and TRBJ1-2; 8 nucleotides match TRBD1. Looked up from germline, CDR1 is SGHRS and CDR2 is YFSETQ. V dropped 0 bases and J dropped 3; count of bases not matched to a gene: 1. The CDR3 has 14 residues. CDR3 in DNA: TGCGCCAGCAGCTTGGCGGGACAGGACTATGGCTACACCTTC. Translated, it gives CASSLAGQDYGYTF. The whole variable domain, remainder taken from reference TRBV5-1 and TRBJ1-2, is KAGVTQTPRYLIKTRGQQVTLSCSPISGHRSVSWYQQTPGQGLQFLFEYFSETQRNKGNFPGRFSGRQFSNSRSEMNVSTLELGDSALYLCASSLAGQDYGYTFGSGTRLTVV.

V is TRBV6-6 and J is TRBJ2-3, with 8 bases lining up with TRBD1. V gave up 6 bases and J gave up 8 bases; unmatched junction bases: 13. The CDR3 has 15 amino acids. CDR1 and CDR2 from the germline V gene are MNHNY and SVGAGI (reference sequence). CDR3 sequence reads: CASRIGTGQRGTQYF. The CDR3 DNA sequence: TGTGCCAGCAGAATTGGGACAGGCCAGAGGGGTACGCAGTATTTT.

CDR3 sequence (DNA): TGTGCCAGCAGTTACTCAAGGGGAGGAAAGCCCCAGCATTTT. The encoded protein is CASSYSRGGKPQHF. V is TRBV6-5 and J is TRBJ1-5, with D possibly TRBD1 on 5 matching bases. V was pared by 0 bases and J by 8 bases, with 11 bases between. Germline-derived CDR1 and CDR2 are MNHEY and SVGAGI. The CDR3 runs 14 residues.

The chain links TRBV12-3 or TRBV12-4 to TRBJ1-3; D unclear. Trimming removed 9 bases from V and 1 base from J, with 10 bases in between. The CDR3 is made up of 13 amino acids. In nucleotides, the CDR3 is TGTGCCAGTTCCTGGCAGTCTGGAAACACCATATATTTT. Amino acids: CASSWQSGNTIYF.

The chain couples TRBV2 to TRBJ2-7, with D possibly being TRBD1 (7 bases). Germline V gene sequence: CDR1 SNHLY, CDR2 FYNNEI. Deletions cut 4 bases from V and 6 bases from J, with 16 bases between. The CDR3 is 14 amino acids. This CDR3 reads CASSGGTAFGEQYF. The CDR3 coding sequence is TGTGCCAGCAGTGGCGGGACAGCATTCGGCGAGCAGTACTTC.

This chain uses TRBV7-6 with TRBJ1-5; D is uncertain. Germline CDR1 SGHVS, CDR2 FNYEAQ. V was cut by 4 bases and J by 3 bases, with 7 bases left in between. This CDR3 is built from 13 residues. The CDR3 nucleotides read TGTGCCAGCAGCTCTTCAGACAATCAGCCCCAGCATTTT. Its translation is CASSSSDNQPQHF.

The V gene is TRBV30, the J gene TRBJ1-1; D ambiguous. Between the trimmed V and J ends, which lost 0 bases and 0 bases, there was a span of 11 bases. This CDR3 is built from 15 residues. Per germline, CDR1 GTSNPN and CDR2 SVGIG (reference sequence). This CDR3 reads CAWSVTPVMNTEAFF. The DNA of the CDR3 is TGTGCCTGGAGTGTTACGCCGGTCATGAACACTGAAGCTTTCTTT.

The chain is built from TRBV2 and TRBJ2-7; maybe TRBD1 (6 bases). The germline V gene encodes CDR1 SNHLY and CDR2 FYNNEI. V lost 7 bases and J lost 7, with 20 bases in between. The CDR3 is made up of 14 amino acids. The CDR3 nucleotides read TGTGCCAGCAACCAGGGGCTAGCCCTGGGGGAGCAGTACTTC. Translating it yields CASNQGLALGEQYF.

This chain joins TRBV5-5 and TRBJ1-4; D unclear. In germline, CDR1 is SGHKS, CDR2 YYEKEE (reference sequence). CDR3 length: 14 residues. V was shortened by 0 bases and J by 8 bases, with 11 bases between the two germline ends. In DNA form, the CDR3 reads TGTGCCAGCAGCTTGGAGAGAGGATGGGAAAAACTGTTTTTT. Translated, it gives CASSLERGWEKLFF.